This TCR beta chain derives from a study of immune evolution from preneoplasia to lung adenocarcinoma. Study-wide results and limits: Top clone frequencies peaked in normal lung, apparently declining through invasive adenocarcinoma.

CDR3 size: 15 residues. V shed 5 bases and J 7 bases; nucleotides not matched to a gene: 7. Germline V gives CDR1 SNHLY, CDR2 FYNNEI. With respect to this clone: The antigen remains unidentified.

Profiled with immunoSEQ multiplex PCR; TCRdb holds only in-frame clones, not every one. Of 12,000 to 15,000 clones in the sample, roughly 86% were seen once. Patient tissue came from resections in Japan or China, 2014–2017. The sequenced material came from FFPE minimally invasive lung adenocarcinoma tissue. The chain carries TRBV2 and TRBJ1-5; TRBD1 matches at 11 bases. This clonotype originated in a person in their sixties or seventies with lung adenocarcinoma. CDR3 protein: CASSPGTGGKQPQHF. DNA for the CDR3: TGTGCCAGCAGTCCCGGGACAGGGGGGAAACAGCCCCAGCATTTT.